This TCR beta chain was recovered during a study of sequential checkpoint blockade in melanoma. Documented treatment: randomized to nivolumab then ipilimumab (arm A) or the reverse (arm B). From thawed PBMCs, live CD3+CD8+ cells negative for CD19 and CD56 were sorted. Assay: immunoSEQ multiplex PCR; the TCRdb copy retains only in-frame clones and omits some. This sample has tens of thousands of clones, with roughly 78% found just once. This receptor was taken from a human donor with melanoma. Specimen: CD8+ T cells sorted from blood (inferred from file names), collected from a patient given nivolumab and ipilimumab in sequence.

Here the CDR3 DNA reads TGCAGCGCCGACGGCGGGGTGGGGCAGGTCTATGGCTACACCTTC. This encodes CSADGGVGQVYGYTF. This rearrangement joins TRBV29-1 to TRBJ1-2; tentative D call: TRBD1 (5 bases). Germline CDR1 and CDR2: SQVTM and ANQGSEA. Trimming took off 7 bases at V and 4 bases at J, with 22 bases between the two ends. This CDR3 has 15 amino acids.